This T cell receptor (beta chain) was sequenced for a study of blood T cell repertoires in COVID-19. The method was immunoSEQ multiplex PCR; TCRdb's version includes in-frame clones alone and lacks a portion of them. The table shows 350,000 or so clones, with about 92% occurring only once. Trimming cost V 2 bases and J 5 bases; bases outside gene matches: 6. Germline assignment: CDR1 SGHTA and CDR2 FQGTGA. CDR3 size: 15 residues. This sequence joins TRBV7-3 and TRBJ1-2; TRBD1 agrees at 9 bases. This clonotype originated in a woman in her sixties or seventies with COVID-19, enrolled during active disease. Material for sequencing was peripheral blood. The CDR3 sequence: CASSLSRTGDYGYTF. CDR3 DNA: TGTGCCAGCAGCTTATCCAGGACAGGGGATTATGGCTACACCTTC.